The T cell receptor beta chain described here comes from a study of T-cell memory formation after mild COVID-19. The length of the CDR3 is 13 residues. Germline loops: CDR1 SEHNR, CDR2 FQNEAQ (reference sequence). V lost 2 bases, J lost 9 bases, and 11 bases lay in between. This clonotype was observed a few times. What it recognizes is unknown. Regarding the study as a whole: Contracting CD4+ clones lay largely in CM and EM, with CD8+ ones residing in EMRA. Prior to infection, memory already included some responding clones, suggesting cross-reactive memory joined. Later expanders leaned toward CD4+, whereas clones contracting from day 15 to 85 were balanced CD4/CD8.

Using its own MiXCR run on the 5' RACE reads, TCRdb lists one record per CDR3 protein. The sample records about 410,000 distinct CDR3 sequences, less than 25% being singletons. The TCR comes from an adult woman who had mild COVID-19 (a few samples of this study predate the infection). Cell type and time point are not known. Material: PBMCs or a T cell subset sorted from them (not recorded which). V and J are TRBV7-9 and TRBJ2-1; D call uncertain. The chain's CDR3 is CASSLFHPGEQFF. The CDR3 DNA reads TGTGCCAGCAGCTTATTTCACCCGGGTGAGCAGTTCTTC.